These 23 T cell receptor beta chains share one sample of origin, sequenced in a study of cytomegalovirus exposure and HLA in healthy donors. PCR primers comprised 60 Vbeta and 13 Jbeta primers. Clones were sequenced by immunoSEQ multiplex PCR, and TCRdb holds only the in-frame ones, with some missing. This sample has roughly 170,000 clones, with about 65% found just once. The sample was PBMCs. Every receptor here comes from a girl aged 5-17 years in good health and CMV-seronegative.

This chain connects TRBV7-2 to TRBJ1-5; 9 bases fit TRBD1. Unmatched junction bases numbered 8, after V lost 5 bases and J lost 3 bases. CDR3 length: 16 amino acids. Germline V gene lookup returns CDR1 SGHTA and CDR2 FQGNSA. In DNA form, the CDR3 reads TGTGCCAGCAGCCTCTGGGCACAGGGGGCCAATCAGCCCCAGCATTTT. Its protein product is CASSLWAQGANQPQHF.

The chain carries TRBV5-1 and TRBJ2-7; 7 bases are a match to TRBD1. Germline V gene lookup returns CDR1 SGHRS and CDR2 YFSETQ. The CDR3 contains 15 residues. Losses at the gene ends were 3 bases for V and 5 bases for J; bases not matched to a gene: 11. The DNA of the CDR3 is TGCGCCAGCAGCTACGGACAGGTCCTAGGGAACGAGCAGTACTTC. This gives the protein CASSYGQVLGNEQYF.

This chain uses TRBV7-3 with TRBJ2-1, with a possible D match to TRBD2 (5 bases). Trimming left V 5 bases short and J 9 bases short, with 11 bases between. The CDR3 extends over 12 amino acids. The germline V gene has CDR1 SGHTA and CDR2 FQGTGA. The CDR3 coding sequence is TGTGCCAGCAGCGCAAGCCGGGGTGAGCAGTTCTTC. Its protein product is CASSASRGEQFF.

This clone was found a few times. The rearrangement joins TRBV6-5 to TRBJ2-7, with D unresolved. Germline V CDR1 and CDR2: MNHEY, SVGAGI. The CDR3 contains 14 residues. Trimming took 0 bases from V and 0 from J, leaving 6 bases between them. The CDR3 sequence is CASSYSTFSYEQYF. For the CDR3, the DNA is TGTGCCAGCAGTTACTCGACTTTCTCCTACGAGCAGTACTTC.

The chain couples TRBV6-6 to TRBJ2-7; 8 bases are a match to TRBD1. Per germline, CDR1 MNHNY and CDR2 SVGAGI (reference sequence). With V trimmed by 3 bases and J by 5 bases, 3 bases remained unmatched. The CDR3 extends over 13 amino acids. In DNA, the CDR3 is TGTGCCAGCAGTTATGACAGGGGACACGAGCAGTACTTC. It codes for CASSYDRGHEQYF.

The J gene is TRBJ2-7, the V gene TRBV7-8; D perhaps matches TRBD1 (6 bases). The V gene lost 1 base and the J gene lost 2 bases, with 9 bases spanning the gap. CDR3 length: 14 amino acids. Looked up from germline, CDR1 is SGHVS and CDR2 is FQNEAQ. CDR3 in amino acids: CASSLGDITYEQYF. Here the CDR3 DNA reads TGTGCCAGCAGCTTAGGGGACATCACCTACGAGCAGTACTTC.

The V gene is TRBV10-3, the J gene TRBJ1-6; a possible D gene is TRBD1 (6 bases). The V end was cut by 0 bases, the J end by 7 bases, with 16 bases between. Germline V gene sequence: CDR1 ENHRY, CDR2 SYGVKD. This CDR3 region has 17 residues. The CDR3 sequence: CAISESWGGPGNSPLHF. CDR3 DNA sequence: TGTGCCATCAGTGAGTCGTGGGGGGGCCCGGGGAATTCACCCCTCCACTTT.

This clone was picked up a small number of times. The rearrangement links TRBV6-6 to TRBJ1-1, with TRBD1 matching 7 bases. This CDR3 contains 13 residues. Germline V lookup: CDR1 MNHNY, CDR2 SVGAGI (reference sequence). The trim removed 5 bases at V and 7 bases at J, leaving 7 bases unmatched. This chain's CDR3 is CASSPRGAGEAFF. DNA for the CDR3: TGTGCCAGCAGTCCCAGGGGGGCCGGTGAAGCTTTCTTT.

V usage is TRBV19 and J usage is TRBJ2-7; perhaps TRBD1 as D (5 bases). Germline values: CDR1 LNHDA, CDR2 SQIVND (reference sequence). Trimming cost V 6 bases and J 1 base, with 10 bases left between them. The CDR3 spans 13 residues. CDR3 protein: CASSPGHSYEQYF. As DNA, the CDR3 is TGTGCCAGTAGCCCTGGACATTCCTACGAGCAGTACTTC.

This chain joins TRBV9 and TRBJ2-2; D is possibly TRBD1 (6 bases). Germline CDR1 reads SGDLS; CDR2 reads YYNGEE. The CDR3 extends over 15 amino acids. V was pared by 3 bases and J by 5 bases, with 14 bases between. The CDR3 DNA sequence: TGTGCCAGCAGCGGGGATACGACAGGAACCGGGGAGCTGTTTTTT. It translates to CASSGDTTGTGELFF. Full variable domain (outside the CDR3, taken from reference TRBV9 and TRBJ2-2): DSGVTQTPKHLITATGQRVTLRCSPRSGDLSVYWYQQSLDQGLQFLIQYYNGEERAKGNILERFSAQQFPDLHSELNLSSLELGDSALYFCASSGDTTGTGELFFGEGSRLTVL.

The J gene is TRBJ1-1, the V gene TRBV5-4; D may be TRBD1 (6 bases). Trimming shortened V by 4 bases and J by 3 bases, and 7 bases separated the two germline ends. Germline CDR1 and CDR2: SGHNT and YYREEE (reference sequence). The CDR3 covers 12 residues. The CDR3 is CASSQGYTEAFF. CDR3 DNA sequence: TGTGCCAGCAGCCAGGGGTACACTGAAGCTTTCTTT.

The chain combines TRBV6-4 with TRBJ2-3; TRBD1 matches 9 bases. CDR1 and CDR2 from the germline V gene are MRHNA and SNTAGT. V lost 3 bases and J lost 5; bases outside the gene matches: 0. The CDR3 sequence is 13 residues long. CDR3 region: CASSEDRGDTQYF. The CDR3 region has the DNA TGTGCCAGCAGTGAGGACAGGGGAGATACGCAGTATTTT.

V and J are TRBV7-9 and TRBJ2-5; 12 positions agree with TRBD2. V shed 2 bases and J 4 bases; nucleotides not matched to a gene: 2. The CDR3 runs to 15 residues. CDR1 SEHNR and CDR2 FQNEAQ come from the germline V gene (reference sequence). This CDR3 reads CASSLLAGGLETQYF. The CDR3 DNA follows: TGTGCCAGCAGCTTACTAGCGGGGGGGCTAGAGACCCAGTACTTC.

This rearrangement joins TRBV27 to TRBJ1-6, with D unresolved. CDR1 is MNHEY and CDR2 is SMNVEV in the germline V gene (reference sequence). The CDR3 is 17 amino acids. The germline V and J ends were trimmed by 1 base and 3 bases, with 13 bases remaining between them. The chain's CDR3 is CASSLLGWSLYNSPLHF. CDR3 DNA sequence: TGTGCCAGCAGTTTATTAGGTTGGAGCCTCTATAATTCACCCCTCCACTTT.

The V and J genes are TRBV6-6 and TRBJ2-7, with 7 bases fitting TRBD1. V trimming: 2 bases; J trimming: 4 bases; junction bases outside the gene matches: 8. Germline V CDR1 and CDR2: MNHNY, SVGAGI (reference sequence). The CDR3 loop spans 15 amino acids. The CDR3 coding sequence is TGTGCCAGCAGTTACGTAGAGGGGGCCCCATACGAGCAGTACTTC. The encoded protein is CASSYVEGAPYEQYF.

This chain joins TRBV19 and TRBJ2-3, with D uncertain. V was pared by 5 bases and J by 4 bases, with 7 bases between. Germline loops: CDR1 LNHDA, CDR2 SQIVND (reference sequence). This CDR3 contains 12 residues. CDR3 region: CASSSLSDTQYF. CDR3 in DNA: TGTGCCAGTAGTTCCCTGTCAGATACGCAGTATTTT.

The chain uses TRBV15 and TRBJ2-2; 8 positions agree with TRBD2. Trimming removed 4 bases from V and 5 bases from J; junction bases left unmatched: 6. The germline V gene has CDR1 LNHNV and CDR2 YYDKDF (reference sequence). The CDR3 is made up of 15 amino acids. As DNA, the CDR3 is TGTGCCACCAGCATAGAGCGGGGGAGGACCGGGGAGCTGTTTTTT. Translating it yields CATSIERGRTGELFF.

The V and J genes are TRBV5-4 and TRBJ2-3; D gene uncertain. CDR3 length equals 15 residues. From germline, CDR1 is SGHNT and CDR2 YYREEE (reference sequence). V shed 4 bases and J shed 0 bases, with 12 bases lying between them. This chain's CDR3 is CASSGMETSTDTQYF. CDR3 DNA: TGTGCCAGCAGCGGAATGGAGACTAGCACAGATACGCAGTATTTT.

This clone is a singleton in its sample. V gene TRBV9 combines with J gene TRBJ2-3, with 12 positions matching TRBD1. Germline V gene lookup returns CDR1 SGDLS and CDR2 YYNGEE. The CDR3 is 15 amino acids. V shed 4 bases and J 3 bases; nucleotides not matched to a gene: 3. The CDR3 DNA is TGTGCCAGCAGCAAGGGACAGGGGGCTACAGATACGCAGTATTTT. As protein: CASSKGQGATDTQYF.

The gene calls are TRBV7-2 and TRBJ2-3, with TRBD2 matching over 9 bases. With 11 bases clipped from V and 5 bases from J, the junction kept 8 bases outside the gene matches. The CDR3 is made up of 13 amino acids. CDR1 is SGHTA, CDR2 FQGNSA, per germline. CDR3 residues: CAVRRGGIDTQYF. DNA of the CDR3: TGTGCCGTACGGCGGGGGGGTATAGATACGCAGTATTTT.

The chain carries TRBV11-2 and TRBJ2-7; a weak D match, TRBD1 (5 bases). Germline V lookup: CDR1 SGHAT, CDR2 FQNNGV. The CDR3 contains 15 residues. The V gene lost 3 bases and the J gene lost 5 bases, with 17 bases spanning the gap. The CDR3 spells CASSLNQGALNEQYF. The CDR3 DNA reads TGTGCCAGCAGCTTGAACCAGGGTGCGCTCAACGAGCAGTACTTC. Together with reference TRBV11-2 and TRBJ2-7, the CDR3 gives the full variable domain: EAGVAQSPRYKIIEKRQSVAFWCNPISGHATLYWYQQILGQGPKLLIQFQNNGVVDDSQLPKDRFSAERLKGVDSTLKIQPAKLEDSAVYLCASSLNQGALNEQYFGPGTRLTVT.

V gene TRBV5-1 combines with J gene TRBJ2-1, with TRBD2 matching 10 bases. CDR3 length: 16 amino acids. Germline assignment: CDR1 SGHRS and CDR2 YFSETQ. Trimming at V came to 0 bases and at J to 6 bases, leaving 6 bases not matched to a gene. The CDR3 sequence: CASSLGASGGVNEQFF. DNA for the CDR3: TGCGCCAGCAGCTTGGGGGCTAGCGGGGGTGTCAATGAGCAGTTCTTC. Combining the CDR3 with reference TRBV5-1 and TRBJ2-1 gives the whole variable domain KAGVTQTPRYLIKTRGQQVTLSCSPISGHRSVSWYQQTPGQGLQFLFEYFSETQRNKGNFPGRFSGRQFSNSRSEMNVSTLELGDSALYLCASSLGASGGVNEQFFGPGTRLTVL.

The CDR3 bases are TGTGCCAGCAGTAGCGGGGGCCCGACAGATACGCAGTATTTT. Residues: CASSSGGPTDTQYF. The chain is built from TRBV6-1 and TRBJ2-3, with 8 bases matching TRBD2. Per the germline V gene, CDR1 is MNHNS and CDR2 is SASEGT. The V and J ends lost 5 bases and 3 bases, in that order; junction bases with no gene match: 4. This CDR3 region has 14 residues.